Each of the 21 T cell receptor beta chains below was sequenced from the same sample in a study of T-cell reconstitution after alpha-beta-depleted transplantation in children. A TCRbeta library incorporating unique molecular identifiers was prepared. TCRdb redid the calling of the PCR reads with MiXCR, one entry per CDR3 protein. The table records 350,000 to 400,000 distinct CDR3 sequences, around 21% of them present only once. The sequencing used PBMCs from the stem cell graft donor, collected from the stem cell graft. These receptors originate from a human donor who donated a stem cell graft to a child with acute myeloid leukemia.

The chain has TRBV29-1 and TRBJ1-2; D perhaps matches TRBD1 (5 bases). V was pared by 7 bases and J by 3 bases, with 18 bases between. The CDR3 length is 14 residues. CDR1 is SQVTM and CDR2 is ANQGSEA in the germline V gene. The CDR3 reads CSGHLLDMDYGYTF. CDR3 DNA sequence: TGCAGCGGCCACCTACTGGACATGGACTATGGCTACACCTTC.

The chain couples TRBV4-3 to TRBJ2-3; 8 nucleotides match TRBD2. Germline assignment: CDR1 LGHNA and CDR2 YSLEER. J was trimmed by 2 bases and V by 1 base; bases with no gene match: 2. There are 15 residues in the CDR3. CDR3 protein: CASSQGTSYTDTQYF. The CDR3 DNA is TGCGCCAGCAGCCAAGGGACTAGCTACACAGATACGCAGTATTTT.

This clonotype was observed many times. This chain joins TRBV20-1 and TRBJ1-1; D ambiguous. The length of the CDR3 is 12 residues. CDR1 and CDR2 from the germline V gene are DFQATT and SNEGSKA (reference sequence). Deletions cut 7 bases from V and 1 base from J, with 10 bases between. The DNA for the CDR3 is TGCAGTGTCCCCGAGCAGAACACTGAAGCTTTCTTT. Amino acids: CSVPEQNTEAFF.

The chain has TRBV2 and TRBJ2-7; 7 bases are shared with TRBD1. V lost 6 bases and J lost 7; bases outside the gene matches: 12. This CDR3 is built from 14 residues. Germline CDR1 is SNHLY and CDR2 is FYNNEI. The CDR3 DNA reads TGTGCCAGCAGACCGACAGGGATGGGTCGAGAGCAGTACTTC. It is translated as CASRPTGMGREQYF. Complete variable domain (other parts from reference TRBV2 and TRBJ2-7): EPEVTQTPSHQVTQMGQEVILRCVPISNHLYFYWYRQILGQKVEFLVSFYNNEISEKSEIFDDQFSVERPDGSNFTLKIRSTKLEDSAMYFCASRPTGMGREQYFGPGTRLTVT.

This clonotype was seen ten or more times. V is TRBV30 and J is TRBJ2-1; D is ambiguous. CDR1 is GTSNPN and CDR2 is SVGIG in the germline V gene (reference sequence). Between the trimmed V and J ends, which lost 0 bases and 10 bases, there was a span of 10 bases. This CDR3 has 12 amino acids. DNA of the CDR3: TGTGCCTGGAGTGTGGAGAACCGGGAGCAGTTCTTC. Encoded protein: CAWSVENREQFF.

The J gene is TRBJ2-7, the V gene TRBV25-1; TRBD2 is a possible D gene (5 bases). CDR1 and CDR2 from the germline V gene are MGHDK and SYGVNS. Trimming pared 0 bases from V and 5 bases from J, leaving 14 bases between. The CDR3 extends over 15 amino acids. The chain's CDR3 is CASSEYFGDMDEQYF. The CDR3 DNA is TGTGCCAGCAGTGAATATTTCGGGGATATGGACGAGCAGTACTTC.

This clonotype was recorded a few times. The chain carries TRBV20-1 and TRBJ2-7; D gene unclear. Germline V gene lookup returns CDR1 DFQATT and CDR2 SNEGSKA (reference sequence). The CDR3 extends over 12 amino acids. Deletions cut 5 bases from V and 3 bases from J, with 11 bases between. Here the CDR3 DNA reads TGCAGTGCTCTACTTCCCGTCTACGAGCAGTACTTC. Protein: CSALLPVYEQYF.

The table lists this clonotype with many counts. V and J are TRBV5-1 and TRBJ2-1; TRBD2 agrees at 11 bases. CDR1 and CDR2 (germline): SGHRS, YFSETQ. This CDR3 contains 17 residues. V lost 2 bases to trimming and J lost 4 bases; unmatched junction nucleotides: 8. CDR3 bases: TGCGCCAGCAGCTTTGGGACTAGCGGAGATAATTACAATGAGCAGTTCTTC. Its protein product is CASSFGTSGDNYNEQFF.

This clonotype was detected a few times. V usage is TRBV12-5 and J usage is TRBJ1-4; D is ambiguous. The CDR3 length is 12 residues. Germline lookup yields CDR1 LGHNT and CDR2 FRNRAP. Trimming stripped 6 bases from V and 8 bases from J, with 10 bases between. CDR3 nucleotide sequence: TGTGCTAGTGGGCCCCGGGAAGAAAAACTGTTTTTT. Its translation: CASGPREEKLFF.

V gene TRBV2 combines with J gene TRBJ2-4; a weak D match, TRBD2 (6 bases). V gave up 6 bases and J gave up 8 bases, with 17 bases separating them. Germline assignment: CDR1 SNHLY and CDR2 FYNNEI. The CDR3 is made up of 14 amino acids. Written as DNA, the CDR3 is TGTGCCAGCAGCCTGGGCGGGACCCAAGACATTCAGTACTTC. Its protein is CASSLGGTQDIQYF.

The J gene is TRBJ2-1, the V gene TRBV18; D possibly corresponds to TRBD1 (6 bases). V was clipped by 0 bases and J by 8 bases, with 11 bases between them. The CDR3 covers 14 residues. Germline V gene data show CDR1 as KGHSH and CDR2 as LQKENI. CDR3 sequence: CASSPPTGTHEQFF. Here the CDR3 DNA reads TGTGCCAGCTCACCACCCACCGGGACACATGAGCAGTTCTTC.

Many counts were recorded for this clonotype. This chain joins TRBV29-1 and TRBJ2-1, with 9 nucleotides matching TRBD2. The V gene end was trimmed by 4 bases and the J gene end by 7 bases; junction bases not matched to a gene: 5. Germline CDR1 reads SQVTM; CDR2 reads ANQGSEA. This CDR3 is built from 13 residues. CDR3 sequence reads: CSVGGLAGNEQFF. CDR3 nucleotide sequence: TGCAGCGTTGGGGGACTAGCCGGGAATGAGCAGTTCTTC.

The chain couples TRBV14 to TRBJ2-7, with D perhaps TRBD2 (5 bases). Trimming stripped 0 bases from V and 2 bases from J, with 11 bases between. The CDR3 spans 15 residues. CDR1 and CDR2 (germline): SGHDN, FVKESK. The DNA of the CDR3 is TGTGCCAGCAGCCAAGACCGGCGGGCCACCTACGAGCAGTACTTC. It translates to CASSQDRRATYEQYF. Together with reference TRBV14 and TRBJ2-7, the CDR3 gives the full variable domain: EAGVTQFPSHSVIEKGQTVTLRCDPISGHDNLYWYRRVMGKEIKFLLHFVKESKQDESGMPNNRFLAERTGGTYSTLKVQPAELEDSGVYFCASSQDRRATYEQYFGPGTRLTVT.

This chain connects TRBV21-1 to TRBJ2-1; the table's D call, TRBD1, was not checked against the DNA. TRBV21-1 is flagged as a pseudogene. This CDR3 has 18 amino acids. CDR3 loop: CASTSQGLERFASNEQFF. As DNA, the CDR3 is TGTGCCAGCACCTCACAGGGGCTAGAACGTTTCGCCTCCAATGAGCAGTTCTTC.

This clonotype came up many times. The chain is built from TRBV20-1 and TRBJ2-2, with TRBD2 identical over 13 bases. Germline CDR1 DFQATT, CDR2 SNEGSKA (reference sequence). The CDR3 consists of 15 residues. The junction had 3 bases not matched to a gene; V was cut back by 3 bases and J by 5 bases. This CDR3 reads CSARGLAGLTGELFF. CDR3 nucleotides: TGCAGTGCTAGGGGACTAGCGGGATTAACCGGGGAGCTGTTTTTT.

The V call is TRBV5-1, the J call TRBJ2-3; D might be TRBD2 (8 bases). Germline values: CDR1 SGHRS, CDR2 YFSETQ. This CDR3 comprises 15 residues. Trimming stripped 4 bases from V and 2 bases from J, with 14 bases between. CDR3 amino acids: CASSPGGGDTDTQYF. The CDR3 DNA reads TGCGCCAGCAGCCCGGGAGGGGGCGACACAGATACGCAGTATTTT.

This clonotype was seen repeatedly, ten times or more. V and J are TRBV20-1 and TRBJ2-5; TRBD2 agrees at 9 bases. With 3 bases clipped from V and 4 bases from J, the junction kept 9 bases outside the gene matches. The CDR3 spans 15 residues. In germline, CDR1 is DFQATT, CDR2 SNEGSKA (reference sequence). CDR3: CSASPGTSSGETQYF. The CDR3 nucleotides read TGCAGTGCTAGCCCAGGGACTAGCAGCGGAGAGACCCAGTACTTC.

This chain joins TRBV7-9 and TRBJ1-1, with 7 bases lining up with TRBD1. The ends lost 3 bases at V and 5 bases at J; junction bases unmatched: 6. The CDR3 loop spans 14 amino acids. Germline V gene data show CDR1 as SEHNR and CDR2 as FQNEAQ (reference sequence). CDR3 amino acids: CASSLVTGRTEAFF. The CDR3 nucleotides read TGTGCCAGCAGCTTGGTGACAGGGCGGACTGAAGCTTTCTTT.

This clonotype showed up just a few times. The genes are TRBV9 and TRBJ2-3; a possible D gene is TRBD1 (5 bases). Germline V CDR1 and CDR2: SGDLS, YYNGEE. V gave up 4 bases and J gave up 4 bases, with 16 bases separating them. The CDR3 sequence is 15 residues long. The DNA for the CDR3 is TGTGCCAGCAGCCGCCAGCAGGGCTCATCAGATACGCAGTATTTT. It is translated as CASSRQQGSSDTQYF.

This clonotype was detected only a few times. The chain couples TRBV20-1 to TRBJ2-7, with 8 bases matching TRBD2. J gave up 1 base and V 2 bases, and 13 bases lay outside the gene matches. The germline CDR1 and CDR2 sequences are DFQATT and SNEGSKA (reference sequence). The CDR3 spans 17 residues. CDR3 DNA sequence: TGCAGTGCTAGATCCGTAACCGGGACTAGTGAGTCCTACGAGCAGTACTTC. It codes for CSARSVTGTSESYEQYF.

This clonotype was picked up a small number of times. The genes are TRBV27 and TRBJ2-7; no definite D call. The CDR3 sequence is 14 residues long. Trimming pared 6 bases from V and 0 bases from J, leaving 12 bases between. The germline V gene encodes CDR1 MNHEY and CDR2 SMNVEV (reference sequence). CDR3 region: CASRSYRNSYEQYF. The CDR3 nucleotides read TGTGCCAGCAGAAGTTATAGAAACTCCTACGAGCAGTACTTC.